The 23 T cell receptor beta chains reported below all come from one sample, sequenced in a study of T-cell memory formation after mild COVID-19. TCRdb used MiXCR to reprocess the 5' RACE reads, holding one entry per CDR3 protein. The repertoire has fewer than 450,000 distinct CDR3 sequences, 21% of them found once; the top ten carry roughly an eighth. Source material: PBMCs or a T cell subset sorted from them (not recorded which). The receptors derive from an adult woman who had mild COVID-19 (a few samples of this study predate the infection). Cell type and time point are not known.

This clonotype appeared a single time. The chain joins TRBV11-1 to TRBJ1-1; D call uncertain. The CDR3 totals 16 residues. CDR1 and CDR2 (germline): SGHAT, FQDESV (reference sequence). V was trimmed by 2 bases and J by 1 base, leaving 14 bases between them. The CDR3 sequence is CASSLLFTEGNTEAFF. The CDR3 DNA is TGTGCCAGCAGCTTATTATTTACAGAAGGGAACACTGAAGCTTTCTTT. Full variable domain (missing parts from reference TRBV11-1 and TRBJ1-1): EAEVAQSPRYKITEKSQAVAFWCDPISGHATLYWYRQILGQGPELLVQFQDESVVDDSQLPKDRFSAERLKGVDSTLKIQPAELGDSAMYLCASSLLFTEGNTEAFFGQGTRLTVV.

V is TRBV4-1 and J is TRBJ1-5; D unclear. There are 15 residues in the CDR3. Trimming pared 3 bases from V and 4 bases from J, leaving 13 bases between. CDR1 and CDR2 from the germline V gene are MGHRA and YSYEKL. Here the CDR3 DNA reads TGCGCCAGCAGCCAGCAAGGTGGAGGGAATCAGCCCCAGCATTTT. Translated, it gives CASSQQGGGNQPQHF.

The chain uses TRBV19 and TRBJ2-4; D not certain. CDR1 and CDR2 (germline): LNHDA, SQIVND (reference sequence). Deletions cut 3 bases from V and 0 bases from J, with 12 bases between. The CDR3 consists of 16 residues. The CDR3 DNA sequence: TGTGCCAGTAGTATGGCGTGGATCCTAGCCAAAAACATTCAGTACTTC. It yields the protein CASSMAWILAKNIQYF.

The sample holds a few counts of this clonotype. The chain links TRBV14 to TRBJ2-5, with TRBD2 as a possible D gene (6 bases). V shed 1 base and J shed 5 bases, with 11 bases lying between them. Germline assignment: CDR1 SGHDN and CDR2 FVKESK. The CDR3 has 14 amino acids. The CDR3 DNA follows: TGTGCCAGCAGCCAAGTGGGGCTAGCGGAGACCCAGTACTTC. Translated, it gives CASSQVGLAETQYF. Full variable domain (missing parts from reference TRBV14 and TRBJ2-5): EAGVTQFPSHSVIEKGQTVTLRCDPISGHDNLYWYRRVMGKEIKFLLHFVKESKQDESGMPNNRFLAERTGGTYSTLKVQPAELEDSGVYFCASSQVGLAETQYFGPGTRLLVL.

The rearrangement joins TRBV4-3 to TRBJ2-1; 9 nucleotides agree with TRBD1. V shed 2 bases and J 0 bases; nucleotides not matched to a gene: 5. The CDR3 length is 17 residues. Germline lookup yields CDR1 LGHNA and CDR2 YSLEER. CDR3 nucleotide sequence: TGCGCCAGCAGCCAAACAGACAGGGGGACCTCCTACAATGAGCAGTTCTTC. Its protein product is CASSQTDRGTSYNEQFF.

This clonotype was picked up many times. The genes are TRBV5-1 and TRBJ2-3; tentatively, D is TRBD2 (5 bases). The germline V gene has CDR1 SGHRS and CDR2 YFSETQ. The CDR3 runs to 15 residues. V gave up 2 bases and J gave up 1 base, with 11 bases separating them. CDR3 DNA sequence: TGCGCCAGCAGCTTCTCTAGCCTGGGCACAGATACGCAGTATTTT. Its translation: CASSFSSLGTDTQYF.

V and J are TRBV19 and TRBJ2-2, with a tentative D call TRBD2 (7 bases). In germline, CDR1 is LNHDA, CDR2 SQIVND (reference sequence). Trimming took off 10 bases at V and 5 bases at J, with 20 bases between the two ends. This CDR3 has 15 amino acids. CDR3 region: CATSQGREFTGELFF. Here the CDR3 DNA reads TGTGCCACAAGCCAGGGGCGGGAGTTTACCGGGGAGCTGTTTTTT.

This rearrangement joins TRBV7-2 to TRBJ2-5; D is possibly TRBD1 (5 bases). V was clipped by 0 bases and J by 4 bases, with 9 bases between them. There are 14 residues in the CDR3. Looked up from germline, CDR1 is SGHTA and CDR2 is FQGNSA. The DNA for the CDR3 is TGTGCCAGCAGCTTAGCGGGGCCGCGAGAGACCCAGTACTTC. Translation gives CASSLAGPRETQYF.

The chain joins TRBV7-9 to TRBJ1-2; 8 nucleotides line up with TRBD1. CDR3 size: 14 residues. Germline V gives CDR1 SEHNR, CDR2 FQNEAQ (reference sequence). Unmatched junction bases numbered 4, after V lost 7 bases and J lost 0 bases. The CDR3 region is CASTPQGANYGYTF. In DNA form, the CDR3 reads TGTGCCAGCACCCCACAGGGGGCTAACTATGGCTACACCTTC.

This clonotype was counted between two and nine times. This rearrangement joins TRBV9 to TRBJ1-2, with D possibly being TRBD1 (6 bases). V was pared by 0 bases and J by 8 bases, with 14 bases between. Germline V gene sequence: CDR1 SGDLS, CDR2 YYNGEE. The CDR3 sequence is 14 residues long. For the CDR3, the DNA is TGTGCCAGCAGCGTAGAACACAGGGCCTGGGGCTACACCTTC. Translated: CASSVEHRAWGYTF.

The chain links TRBV5-1 to TRBJ2-5; tentative D call: TRBD1 (6 bases). CDR3 length: 15 amino acids. Trimming cost V 4 bases and J 4 bases, with 17 bases left between them. Germline CDR1 and CDR2: SGHRS and YFSETQ. The CDR3 sequence is CASSNSGVRGETQYF. CDR3 bases: TGCGCCAGCAGCAACTCAGGGGTCCGGGGAGAGACCCAGTACTTC.

The gene calls are TRBV6-6 and TRBJ2-7; 12 nucleotides align to TRBD2. The V segment lost 4 bases and the J segment 3 bases; nucleotides outside the gene matches: 10. This CDR3 comprises 17 residues. Germline assignment: CDR1 MNHNY and CDR2 SVGAGI (reference sequence). The CDR3 region is CASSFLAGGVSDYEQYF. CDR3 sequence (DNA): TGTGCCAGCAGTTTCCTAGCGGGAGGGGTATCAGACTACGAGCAGTACTTC.

The V gene is TRBV29-1, the J gene TRBJ2-7; the D gene could be TRBD1 or TRBD2 (5 bases each). This CDR3 is built from 11 residues. The V and J ends lost 6 bases and 2 bases respectively, with 8 bases between them. Germline assignment: CDR1 SQVTM and CDR2 ANQGSEA. This chain's CDR3 is CSVRGAYEQYF. DNA for the CDR3: TGCAGCGTCCGAGGGGCCTACGAGCAGTACTTC.

This clonotype appeared a few times. This may come from a read error, since a much larger clone is one base off. The rearrangement uses TRBV7-8 and TRBJ2-2; 7 nucleotides align to TRBD1. V lost 5 bases to trimming and J lost 4 bases; unmatched junction nucleotides: 4. Germline lookup yields CDR1 SGHVS and CDR2 FQNEAQ. The CDR3 contains 14 residues. CDR3 nucleotide sequence: TGTGCCAGCAGCCCGGGACAGAGCACCGGGGAGCTGTTTTTT. Its protein is CASSPGQSTGELFF.

This chain joins TRBV7-9 and TRBJ1-1; unclear D gene. V was trimmed by 5 bases and J by 6 bases, leaving 10 bases between them. CDR1 SEHNR and CDR2 FQNEAQ come from the germline V gene (reference sequence). This CDR3 has 12 amino acids. Written as DNA, the CDR3 is TGTGCCAGCAGCCTCGAGTGGGCTGAAGCTTTCTTT. The encoded protein is CASSLEWAEAFF.

This chain connects TRBV5-1 to TRBJ1-2; D not certain. CDR3 length: 14 amino acids. The germline CDR1 and CDR2 sequences are SGHRS and YFSETQ. Deletions cut 0 bases from V and 4 bases from J, with 10 bases between. CDR3: CASSLEPGIYGYTF. In nucleotides, the CDR3 is TGCGCCAGCAGCTTGGAGCCGGGCATCTATGGCTACACCTTC.

This clonotype was seen a handful of times. This rearrangement joins TRBV5-1 to TRBJ2-1; D is undetermined. This CDR3 has 12 residues. V dropped 1 base and J dropped 6 bases, with 5 bases sitting between them. Germline-derived CDR1 and CDR2 are SGHRS and YFSETQ. The CDR3 nucleotides read TGCGCCAGCAGCTTGACCGTCAATGAGCAGTTCTTC. Protein product: CASSLTVNEQFF.

The V call is TRBV7-2, the J call TRBJ2-3; D not certain. Between the trimmed V and J ends, which lost 3 bases and 6 bases, there was a span of 13 bases. The CDR3 spans 14 residues. Germline loops: CDR1 SGHTA, CDR2 FQGNSA. The CDR3 sequence: CASSLRSRADTQYF. In nucleotides, the CDR3 is TGTGCCAGCAGCTTGAGGAGCCGTGCGGATACGCAGTATTTT. The whole variable domain, filled in from reference TRBV7-2 and TRBJ2-3, reads GAGVSQSPSNKVTEKGKDVELRCDPISGHTALYWYRQSLGQGLEFLIYFQGNSAPDKSGLPSDRFSAERTGGSVSTLTIQRTQQEDSAVYLCASSLRSRADTQYFGPGTRLTVL.

This clonotype turned up a few times. The chain couples TRBV24-1 to TRBJ2-3; tentatively, D is TRBD1 or TRBD2 (5 bases each). Trimming cost V 2 bases and J 4 bases, with 12 bases left between them. The CDR3 extends over 15 amino acids. Germline V CDR1 and CDR2: KGHDR, SFDVKD. In nucleotides, the CDR3 is TGTGCCACCAGTGATTCCGGGGCCGGGCCAGATACGCAGTATTTT. Protein: CATSDSGAGPDTQYF.

The gene calls are TRBV5-1 and TRBJ1-1; D is unresolved. The CDR3 extends over 13 amino acids. Trimming took 0 bases from V and 7 from J, leaving 10 bases between them. The germline CDR1 and CDR2 sequences are SGHRS and YFSETQ. The CDR3 DNA reads as TGCGCCAGCAGCTTGGGACCTCCAGATGAAGCTTTCTTT. Translation: CASSLGPPDEAFF.

The chain employs TRBV29-1 and TRBJ2-1; D is ambiguous. The CDR3 consists of 15 residues. The germline V and J ends were trimmed by 0 bases and 0 bases, with 9 bases remaining between them. Germline CDR1 and CDR2: SQVTM and ANQGSEA. The DNA for the CDR3 is TGCAGCGTTGAAGAGGGTCCCGCCTCCTACAATGAGCAGTTCTTC. Residues: CSVEEGPASYNEQFF.

The chain's CDR3 is CSVQQGSSNQPQHF. CDR3 in DNA: TGCAGCGTTCAACAGGGGAGTAGCAATCAGCCCCAGCATTTT. This sequence joins TRBV29-1 and TRBJ1-5; TRBD1 matches 7 bases. CDR1 and CDR2 from the germline V gene are SQVTM and ANQGSEA. The CDR3 is made up of 14 amino acids. V lost 5 bases to trimming and J lost 0 bases; unmatched junction nucleotides: 4.

The chain carries TRBV9 and TRBJ2-7; D is unresolved. Deletions cut 0 bases from V and 2 bases from J, with 9 bases between. Germline-derived CDR1 and CDR2 are SGDLS and YYNGEE. This CDR3 comprises 14 residues. CDR3 nucleotides: TGTGCCAGCAGCGTAGGCCCCTCCGCCTACGAGCAGTACTTC. It specifies CASSVGPSAYEQYF. The full variable domain, its missing parts supplied by reference TRBV9 and TRBJ2-7, is DSGVTQTPKHLITATGQRVTLRCSPRSGDLSVYWYQQSLDQGLQFLIQYYNGEERAKGNILERFSAQQFPDLHSELNLSSLELGDSALYFCASSVGPSAYEQYFGPGTRLTVT.